One and the same sample provided the 4 T cell receptor beta chains below, sequenced in a study of CD8 T cells in ankylosing spondylitis. MiXCR, run by TCRdb on the 5' RACE reads, gives a single entry per CDR3 protein. The repertoire consists of around 100,000 distinct CDR3 sequences, with around 24% occurring once and the leading ten covering roughly 12%. The sample comprised synovial fluid, either unsorted or a sorted T cell fraction (not recorded which). These receptors were taken from a male donor with ankylosing spondylitis.

The CDR3: CSARVGGRARDTQYF. CDR3 in DNA: TGCAGTGCTAGAGTTGGCGGGAGGGCCAGAGATACGCAGTATTTT. The genes are TRBV20-1 and TRBJ2-3, with 9 bases lining up with TRBD2. There are 15 residues in the CDR3. CDR1 is DFQATT and CDR2 is SNEGSKA in the germline V gene (reference sequence). J gave up 5 bases and V 1 base, and 7 bases lay outside the gene matches.

The V call is TRBV30, the J call TRBJ2-1; 8 positions agree with TRBD2. The V gene's germline CDR1 is GTSNPN and CDR2 SVGIG (reference sequence). The ends lost 0 bases at V and 6 bases at J; junction bases unmatched: 4. The CDR3 is made up of 14 amino acids. The CDR3 here is CAWSVIAGINEQFF. CDR3 nucleotide sequence: TGTGCCTGGAGTGTAATAGCGGGGATCAATGAGCAGTTCTTC. Full variable domain (remainder filled in from reference TRBV30 and TRBJ2-1): SQTIHQWPATLVQPVGSPLSLECTVEGTSNPNLYWYRQAAGRGLQLLFYSVGIGQISSEVPQNLSASRPQDRQFILSSKKLLLSDSGFYLCAWSVIAGINEQFFGPGTRLTVL.

This clonotype was observed a few times. The rearrangement joins TRBV27 to TRBJ2-1, with D unresolved. Trimming pared 3 bases from V and 5 bases from J, leaving 11 bases between. Germline-derived CDR1 and CDR2 are MNHEY and SMNVEV (reference sequence). The CDR3 is made up of 14 amino acids. The CDR3 nucleotides read TGTGCCAGCAGTTTTAGCTCCAGGAACAATGAGCAGTTCTTC. Translated, it gives CASSFSSRNNEQFF.

The chain recombines TRBV25-1 with TRBJ2-6; 7 nucleotides line up with TRBD1. After removal of 1 base from V and 2 bases from J, the junction contained 8 bases not matched to a gene. Germline CDR1 MGHDK, CDR2 SYGVNS. The CDR3 extends over 18 amino acids. Written as DNA, the CDR3 is TGTGCCAGCAGTGAATTAAGAGGGCAGGGGGCTGGGGCCAACGTCCTGACTTTC. Amino acid sequence: CASSELRGQGAGANVLTF.